A selection of T cell receptor beta chains follows, all from one sample in a study of T-cell reconstitution after alpha-beta-depleted transplantation in children. A single record per CDR3 protein comes from TCRdb applying MiXCR to the PCR reads. The table records fewer than 350,000 distinct CDR3 sequences, about 9.4% of them present only once. Source: PBMCs, taken before TCRalphabeta/CD19-depleted stem cell transplant. The receptor set was obtained from a boy in the first two years of life with acute myeloid leukemia, due to receive a stem cell transplant. CDR3s leave out the opening cysteine and the closing phenylalanine or tryptophan. A D gene is named only where the DNA matches it firmly.

cdr3_aa,v_call,d_call,j_call
SVVPDPMNTEAF,TRBV29-1,.,TRBJ1-1
ASSLILAGGELF,TRBV7-2,TRBD2,TRBJ2-2
ASSLAGGASFYEQY,TRBV7-9,.,TRBJ2-7
ASSEARQARYQPQH,TRBV6-1,.,TRBJ1-5
ASSSAGGWDEQY,TRBV5-1,TRBD2,TRBJ2-7
ASSFGETEAF,TRBV5-1,.,TRBJ1-1
ASARDRVSPLH,TRBV12-3/TRBV12-4,TRBD1,TRBJ1-6
ASSYPPTQGGSPARTDTQY,TRBV5-1,TRBD2,TRBJ2-3
SVPGDRGTYEQY,TRBV29-1,TRBD1,TRBJ2-7
AISESTRTGAYEQY,TRBV10-3,TRBD1,TRBJ2-7
ASSVLTGYYYNEQF,TRBV7-2,.,TRBJ2-1
SARDRDRGNEKLF,TRBV20-1,TRBD1,TRBJ1-4
ASSLVLTSGGANEQF,TRBV5-4,TRBD2,TRBJ2-1
ASSTRWLMNTGELF,TRBV9,.,TRBJ2-2
ASSQGLAGANYEQY,TRBV3-1,TRBD2,TRBJ2-7
ASSLGLAWEY,TRBV5-6,TRBD2,TRBJ2-7
ASSLPTGVEQY,TRBV5-1,TRBD1,TRBJ2-7
ASSLGTSGGAYNEQF,TRBV18,TRBD2,TRBJ2-1
SVEADVADTQY,TRBV29-1,.,TRBJ2-3
SVRRQGRNTIY,TRBV29-1,TRBD1,TRBJ1-3
ASSLDWGTQY,TRBV5-1,.,TRBJ2-3
ASSLSQTYEQY,TRBV5-1,.,TRBJ2-7
ASSLGRTGSLANTGELF,TRBV5-1,TRBD1,TRBJ2-2
ASSLGTGRRNSPLH,TRBV7-2,.,TRBJ1-6
ASSLRTGTYEQY,TRBV5-1,.,TRBJ2-7
SARDHEGAGSYGQY,TRBV20-1,.,TRBJ2-7
ASRSGASTDTQY,TRBV7-9,.,TRBJ2-3
ASVNQEGADTQY,TRBV28,.,TRBJ2-3
ASSLPGLSRGKLF,TRBV28,.,TRBJ1-4
ASTPGLYGYT,TRBV28,.,TRBJ1-2
ASATSGGRETQY,TRBV5-1,TRBD2,TRBJ2-5
ASNGLTDTQY,TRBV25-1,.,TRBJ2-3
ASSYSGTVQPQH,TRBV6-5,.,TRBJ1-5
ATSTGLAGGVGELF,TRBV24-1,TRBD2,TRBJ2-2
ASSAAGTENSPLH,TRBV7-3,.,TRBJ1-6
ASSLGMGQPNEKLF,TRBV5-1,TRBD1,TRBJ1-4
AISDPGTSTDTQY,TRBV10-3,.,TRBJ2-3
ASSLDMGPTQY,TRBV11-2,.,TRBJ2-3
AITEGLDTLYNEQF,TRBV10-3,.,TRBJ2-1
AIRPGLAGGITDTQY,TRBV10-3,TRBD2,TRBJ2-3
AWSVLAGYNEQF,TRBV30,TRBD2,TRBJ2-1
ASSVALGAPNTGELF,TRBV9,.,TRBJ2-2
ASTVHRGAFYNSPLH,TRBV11-2,TRBD1,TRBJ1-6
ASSLAALATPYEQY,TRBV5-1,.,TRBJ2-7
ATSALDATYEQY,TRBV24-1,.,TRBJ2-7
ASSSSEAKLF,TRBV11-3,.,TRBJ1-4